This is a list of T cell receptor beta chains from one sample in a study of cytomegalovirus exposure and HLA in healthy donors. Only in-frame clones appear in the TCRdb table, and some are missing; sequencing was by immunoSEQ multiplex PCR. The sample lists around 200,000 clones; 80% to 85% were seen once. The specimen was PBMCs. These receptors all stem from a woman aged 30 to 39 in good health and CMV-seronegative. The CDR3 runs from the conserved cysteine through the conserved F or W. A D gene is named only where the DNA matches it firmly. Clone size is not always given. Where it is, it says once, few, many or a class for expanded clones.

j_call v_call cdr3_length d_call clone_size cdr3_nt cdr3_aa
TRBJ1-3 TRBV9 17 - - TGTGCCAGCACCTTGGGTATACAGGTACTCTCTGGAAACACCATATATTTT CASTLGIQVLSGNTIYF
TRBJ2-7 TRBV5-6 15 - once TGTGCCAGCAGCTTGGCGAGACTAGGGGTCTACGAGCAGTACTTC CASSLARLGVYEQYF
TRBJ1-3 TRBV7-2 15 - - TGTGCCAGCAGCTCAGGGGCCCTCTCTGGAAACACCATATATTTT CASSSGALSGNTIYF
TRBJ2-5 TRBV5-4 13 TRBD1 - TGTGCCAGCAGCCCTACAGGGGTAGAGACCCAGTACTTC CASSPTGVETQYF
TRBJ1-5 TRBV6-1 15 - - TGTGCCAGCGGGCCCCCCGGGGGGAGCAATCAGCCCCAGCATTTT CASGPPGGSNQPQHF
TRBJ2-7 TRBV5-6 16 TRBD1 - TGTGCCAGCAGCTTGGGACCCCCGACAGGGGGCGGCGAGCAGTACTTC CASSLGPPTGGGEQYF
TRBJ2-7 TRBV7-8 18 TRBD2 - TGTGCCAGCAGCTTAGCGGGACTAGCGGGTCAGGGCTCCTACGAGCAGTACTTC CASSLAGLAGQGSYEQYF
TRBJ2-5 TRBV29-1 14 - - TGCAGCGCTCTGGCCGCAGGGTTCGAGGAGACCCAGTACTTC CSALAAGFEETQYF
TRBJ1-5 TRBV27 14 - few TGTGCCAGCAGCTCCTTAGGGGGTAATCAGCCCCAGCATTTT CASSSLGGNQPQHF
TRBJ1-3 TRBV28 14 - - TGTGCCAGCAGTTTTTCGGGCGGGGGAAACACCATATATTTT CASSFSGGGNTIYF
TRBJ2-7 TRBV18 13 TRBD2 - TGTGCCAGCTCAGGCGGGAGGGTCTACGAGCAGTACTTC CASSGGRVYEQYF
TRBJ2-7 TRBV27 14 - - TGTGCCAGCAGTTCGGCAGACCCCCCGGGGGAGCAGTACTTC CASSSADPPGEQYF
TRBJ2-3 TRBV4-2 16 TRBD2 - TGTGCCAGCAGCCACGCTAGCGGGAGGGTCACAGATACGCAGTATTTT CASSHASGRVTDTQYF
TRBJ1-1 TRBV7-8 15 - - TGTGCCAGCAGCTTTAGTGACAGCTTGAACACTGAAGCTTTCTTT CASSFSDSLNTEAFF
TRBJ1-6 TRBV9 14 - - TGTGCCAGCAGCGAAGGGACATCATATTCACCCCTCCACTTT CASSEGTSYSPLHF
TRBJ2-7 TRBV6-6 15 TRBD1 - TGTGCCAGCAGGCCTCCCGGGACAGGCAATTACGAGCAGTACTTC CASRPPGTGNYEQYF
TRBJ1-4 TRBV5-1 15 - few TGCGCCAGCAGCAAAGGGGTTGGAACTAATGAAAAACTGTTTTTT CASSKGVGTNEKLFF
TRBJ1-6 TRBV28 15 TRBD1 - TGTGCCAGCAGTCCCGGGACAGGTCCGAATTCACCCCTCCACTTT CASSPGTGPNSPLHF
TRBJ2-3 TRBV30 13 - - TGTGCCTGGCGGAACAGGGGCACAGATACGCAGTATTTT CAWRNRGTDTQYF
TRBJ1-3 TRBV14 16 TRBD1 - TGTGCCAGCAGCCCAGGACAGGGACTTCTGATGGGCACCATATATTTT CASSPGQGLLMGTIYF
TRBJ1-4 TRBV28 16 - - TGTGCCAGCAGTCCGGACAGACTAGCGACTAATGAAAAACTGTTTTTT CASSPDRLATNEKLFF
TRBJ1-6 TRBV28 16 TRBD1 once TGTGCCAGCAGGGGGACAGGAAACTCCTATAATTCACCCCTCCACTTT CASRGTGNSYNSPLHF
TRBJ2-7 TRBV9 14 - - TGTGCCAGCAGCGTAGACGGGGAGACCTACGAGCAGTACTTC CASSVDGETYEQYF
TRBJ2-3 TRBV5-1 13 - - TGCGCCAGCAGCTCGCCAAGCAAAGATACGCAGTATTTT CASSSPSKDTQYF
TRBJ2-7 TRBV5-4 15 - - TGTGCCAGCAAGGCGGGCACAGGGCCCCACTACGAGCAGTACTTC CASKAGTGPHYEQYF
TRBJ2-7 TRBV11-2 12 - - TGTGCCAGCAGCTGGGACAAGTACGAGCAGTACTTC CASSWDKYEQYF
TRBJ1-4 TRBV29-1 14 - - TGCAGCGTTGAGCCCAGGGGAACTAATGAAAAACTGTTTTTT CSVEPRGTNEKLFF
TRBJ1-5 TRBV4-1 16 - - TGCGCCAGCAGCCAAGCATCGGTCGGGTCACATCAGCCCCAGCATTTT CASSQASVGSHQPQHF
TRBJ1-2 TRBV28 12 - - TGTGCCACCAGAACACAGCTCTATGGCTACACCTTC CATRTQLYGYTF
TRBJ1-1 TRBV11-1 12 TRBD1 - TGTGCCAGCAACCGAGACAGGGCGCAAGCTTTCTTT CASNRDRAQAFF
TRBJ2-7 TRBV5-1 15 - - TGCGCCAGCAGCTTGTTGGGGCAGGTCTCCTACGAGCAGTACTTC CASSLLGQVSYEQYF
TRBJ2-7 TRBV27 12 TRBD1 few TGTGCCAGCAGTTCGGGACAGGGGCGGGAGTACTTC CASSSGQGREYF
TRBJ2-1 TRBV2 13 - few TGTGCCAGCATAAGCGGCGGGTACAATGAGCAGTTCTTC CASISGGYNEQFF